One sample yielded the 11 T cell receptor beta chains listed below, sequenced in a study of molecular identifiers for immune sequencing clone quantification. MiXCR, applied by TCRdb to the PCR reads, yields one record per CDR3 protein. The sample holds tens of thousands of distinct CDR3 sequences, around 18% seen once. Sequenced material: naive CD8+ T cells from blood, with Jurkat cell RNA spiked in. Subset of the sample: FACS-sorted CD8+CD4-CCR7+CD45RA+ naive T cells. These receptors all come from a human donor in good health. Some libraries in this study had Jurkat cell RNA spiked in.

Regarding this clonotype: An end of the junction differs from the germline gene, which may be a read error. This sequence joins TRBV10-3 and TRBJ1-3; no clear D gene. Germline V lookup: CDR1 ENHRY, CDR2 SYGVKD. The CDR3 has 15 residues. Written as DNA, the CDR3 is TGTGCCGTGCGCCGGGCCGAGGTGTACGGAAGCACCATATATTTT. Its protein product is CAVRRAEVYGSTIYF.

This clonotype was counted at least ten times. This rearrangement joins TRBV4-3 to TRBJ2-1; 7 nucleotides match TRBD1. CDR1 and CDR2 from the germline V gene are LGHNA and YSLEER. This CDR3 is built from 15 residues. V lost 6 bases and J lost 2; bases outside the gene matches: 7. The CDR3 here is CASRLDRAAYNEQFF. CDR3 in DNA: TGCGCCAGCAGACTAGACAGGGCGGCCTACAATGAGCAGTTCTTC.

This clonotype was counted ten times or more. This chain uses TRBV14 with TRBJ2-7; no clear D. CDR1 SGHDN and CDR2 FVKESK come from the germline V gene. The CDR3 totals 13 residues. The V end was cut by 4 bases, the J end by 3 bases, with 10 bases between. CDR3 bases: TGTGCCAGCAGCCGAGAGGACCACTACGAGCAGTACTTC. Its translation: CASSREDHYEQYF.

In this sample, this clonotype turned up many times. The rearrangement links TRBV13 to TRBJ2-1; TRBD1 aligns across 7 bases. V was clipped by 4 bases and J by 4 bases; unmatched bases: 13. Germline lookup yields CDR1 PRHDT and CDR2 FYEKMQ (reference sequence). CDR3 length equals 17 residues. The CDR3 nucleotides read TGTGCCAGCAGCTCCCCGACCTCCGGGACAGTTTACAATGAGCAGTTCTTC. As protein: CASSSPTSGTVYNEQFF.

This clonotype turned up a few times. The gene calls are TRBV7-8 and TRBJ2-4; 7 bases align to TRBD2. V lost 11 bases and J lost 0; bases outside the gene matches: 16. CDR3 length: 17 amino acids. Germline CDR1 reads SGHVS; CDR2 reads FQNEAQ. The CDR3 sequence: CAVPLREGVGAKNIQYF. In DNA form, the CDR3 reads TGTGCCGTACCTCTCAGGGAGGGTGTCGGAGCCAAAAACATTCAGTACTTC.

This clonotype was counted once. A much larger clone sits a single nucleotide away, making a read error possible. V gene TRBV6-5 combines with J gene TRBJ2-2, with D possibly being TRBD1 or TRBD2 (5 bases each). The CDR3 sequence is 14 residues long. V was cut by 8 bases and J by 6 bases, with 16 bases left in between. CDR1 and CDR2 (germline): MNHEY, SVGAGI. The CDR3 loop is CASAQRGGPGELFF. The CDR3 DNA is TGTGCCAGCGCCCAAAGGGGCGGGCCCGGGGAGCTGTTTTTT.

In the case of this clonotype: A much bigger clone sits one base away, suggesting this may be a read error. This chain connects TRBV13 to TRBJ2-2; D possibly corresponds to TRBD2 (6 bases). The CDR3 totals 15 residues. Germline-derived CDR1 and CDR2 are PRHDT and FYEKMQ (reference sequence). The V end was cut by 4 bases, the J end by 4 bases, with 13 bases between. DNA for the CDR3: TGTGCCAGCAGCTCTAGCAGGAGGGGCACCGGGGAGCTGTTTTTT. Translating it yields CASSSSRRGTGELFF.

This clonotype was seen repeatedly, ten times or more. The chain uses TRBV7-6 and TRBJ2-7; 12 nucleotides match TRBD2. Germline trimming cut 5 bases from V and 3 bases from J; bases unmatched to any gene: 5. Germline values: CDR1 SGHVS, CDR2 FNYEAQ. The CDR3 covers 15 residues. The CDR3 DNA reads TGTGCCAGCAGCCCCCTAGCGGGGGGGCTCTACGAGCAGTACTTC. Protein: CASSPLAGGLYEQYF. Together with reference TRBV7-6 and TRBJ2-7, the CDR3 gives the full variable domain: GAGVSQSPRYKVTKRGQDVALRCDPISGHVSLYWYRQALGQGPEFLTYFNYEAQQDKSGLPNDRFSAERPEGSISTLTIQRTEQRDSAMYRCASSPLAGGLYEQYFGPGTRLTVT.

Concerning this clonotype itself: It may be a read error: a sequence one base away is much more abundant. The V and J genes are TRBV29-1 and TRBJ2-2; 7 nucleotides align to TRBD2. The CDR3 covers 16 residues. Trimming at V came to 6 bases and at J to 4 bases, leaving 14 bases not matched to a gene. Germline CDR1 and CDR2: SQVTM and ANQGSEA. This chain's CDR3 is CSVVGLTGVGTGELFF. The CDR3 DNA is TGCAGCGTGGTGGGACTAACGGGAGTCGGCACCGGGGAGCTGTTTTTT.

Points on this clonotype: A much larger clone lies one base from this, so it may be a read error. CDR3 region: CASSYEGSIWPQHF. In DNA, the CDR3 is TGTGCCAGCAGTTACGAGGGCAGCATTTGGCCCCAGCATTTT. The chain employs TRBV6-6 and TRBJ1-5, with D hard to call. The CDR3 is 14 residues long. Germline lookup yields CDR1 MNHNY and CDR2 SVGAGI (reference sequence). V gave up 2 bases and J gave up 9 bases, with 14 bases separating them.

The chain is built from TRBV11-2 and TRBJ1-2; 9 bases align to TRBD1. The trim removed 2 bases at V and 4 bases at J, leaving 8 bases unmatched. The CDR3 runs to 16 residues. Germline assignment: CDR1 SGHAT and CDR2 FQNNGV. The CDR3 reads CASSLRTGGQGYGYTF. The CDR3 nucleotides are TGTGCCAGCAGCTTACGTACAGGGGGCCAGGGCTATGGCTACACCTTC.